These 18 T cell receptor beta chains were all obtained from the same sample, sequenced in a study of T cells in localized non-small cell lung cancer. Assay: immunoSEQ multiplex PCR; the TCRdb copy retains only in-frame clones and omits some. The data contain approximately 140,000 clones, about 89% of them singletons. The input for sequencing was peripheral blood, taken before any cancer treatment. The source of these receptors is a female donor older than 55 with stage I lung adenocarcinoma.

The chain joins TRBV10-3 to TRBJ2-7, with 11 bases fitting TRBD1. Germline V gene sequence: CDR1 ENHRY, CDR2 SYGVKD. V shed 5 bases, J shed 4 bases, and the junction held 4 bases outside the gene matches. The CDR3 length is 14 residues. The CDR3 DNA is TGTGCCATCAGTAGCCGGGACAGGGGGTACGAGCAGTACTTC. Its translation is CAISSRDRGYEQYF.

The chain is built from TRBV15 and TRBJ2-1; TRBD2 matches at 9 bases. The V segment lost 1 base and the J segment 2 bases; nucleotides outside the gene matches: 9. The CDR3 has 18 amino acids. Germline loops: CDR1 LNHNV, CDR2 YYDKDF (reference sequence). The CDR3 region is CATSRGLSGGRPYNEQFF. Written as DNA, the CDR3 is TGTGCCACCAGCAGAGGTCTTAGCGGGGGACGTCCCTACAATGAGCAGTTCTTC.

This CDR3 reads CASWDTHQPQHF. The CDR3 DNA follows: TGTGCCAGCTGGGACACCCATCAGCCCCAGCATTTT. This chain connects TRBV28 to TRBJ1-5; the D gene is possibly TRBD1 (6 bases). Germline CDR1 and CDR2: MDHEN and SYDVKM. This CDR3 region has 12 residues. Between the trimmed V and J ends, which lost 8 bases and 5 bases, there was a span of 10 bases.

This chain links TRBV7-6 with TRBJ2-2, with a weak D call TRBD2 (6 bases). Trimming removed 5 bases at V and 6 bases at J, with 22 bases between. The CDR3 runs to 17 residues. Germline values: CDR1 SGHVS, CDR2 FNYEAQ. The CDR3 here is CASSPRGTSLHAGELFF. CDR3 sequence (DNA): TGTGCCAGCAGCCCCCGGGGGACCTCCCTCCACGCCGGGGAGCTGTTTTTT.

This sequence joins TRBV27 and TRBJ2-7; 9 positions match TRBD1. CDR1 and CDR2 (germline): MNHEY, SMNVEV (reference sequence). This CDR3 is 13 amino acids long. The V and J ends lost 5 bases and 10 bases, in that order; junction bases with no gene match: 9. CDR3 in amino acids: CASSQWTGALQYF. The CDR3 DNA reads as TGTGCCAGCAGTCAATGGACAGGGGCCCTCCAGTACTTC.

The rearrangement links TRBV7-8 to TRBJ1-3; no definite D call. This CDR3 contains 14 residues. Trimming pared 2 bases from V and 11 bases from J, leaving 16 bases between. Germline V gives CDR1 SGHVS, CDR2 FQNEAQ. CDR3 in amino acids: CASSLFALSSSIYF. The CDR3 DNA follows: TGTGCCAGCAGCTTATTTGCCCTTTCGAGCTCCATATATTTT.

This chain connects TRBV4-1 to TRBJ1-2; tentative D call: TRBD1 (6 bases). CDR3 length: 16 amino acids. Germline CDR1 is MGHRA and CDR2 is YSYEKL. The germline V and J ends were trimmed by 4 bases and 5 bases, with 20 bases remaining between them. CDR3 loop: CASSRPGTKGPYGYTF. In DNA form, the CDR3 reads TGCGCCAGCAGCCGCCCCGGGACAAAAGGGCCATATGGCTACACCTTC.

The V and J genes are TRBV19 and TRBJ2-1, with 12 bases fitting TRBD2. This CDR3 spans 17 amino acids. The germline gives CDR1 LNHDA, CDR2 SQIVND (reference sequence). The J segment lost 4 bases and the V segment lost 3 bases, leaving 7 bases of the junction unmatched. CDR3 nucleotides: TGTGCCAGTAGTATGCGGACTAGCGGGATGCTGTACAATGAGCAGTTCTTC. Translation gives CASSMRTSGMLYNEQFF.

The chain employs TRBV5-1 and TRBJ2-1, with 7 bases lining up with TRBD2. This CDR3 contains 14 residues. CDR1 is SGHRS, CDR2 YFSETQ, per germline. V lost 2 bases to trimming and J lost 6 bases; unmatched junction nucleotides: 5. The CDR3 nucleotides read TGCGCCAGCAGCTTCGCGGGAGTGGGCAATGAGCAGTTCTTC. This sequence encodes CASSFAGVGNEQFF.

This chain links TRBV2 with TRBJ1-3; 8 bases align to TRBD1. CDR1 and CDR2 from the germline V gene are SNHLY and FYNNEI. This CDR3 is 15 amino acids long. V was pared by 8 bases and J by 7 bases, with 13 bases of the junction left unmatched. The CDR3 DNA is TGTGCCAGCGGCCCCAGGGGGCGACTGGGGAACACCATATATTTT. Amino acids: CASGPRGRLGNTIYF.

Worth noting for this clone: Other DNA sequences in the sample encode the same CDR3. The chain couples TRBV7-9 to TRBJ2-1; D is unresolved. CDR1 SEHNR and CDR2 FQNEAQ come from the germline V gene (reference sequence). The CDR3 totals 11 residues. Trimming took off 1 base at V and 7 bases at J, with 2 bases between the two ends. The DNA of the CDR3 is TGTGCCAGCAGCTTAGGGAATGAGCAGTTCTTC. Encoded protein: CASSLGNEQFF.

V is TRBV6-5 and J is TRBJ2-1; 7 nucleotides match TRBD2. With 4 bases clipped from V and 0 bases from J, the junction kept 6 bases outside the gene matches. The CDR3 totals 16 residues. Germline lookup yields CDR1 MNHEY and CDR2 SVGAGI. The CDR3, as DNA: TGTGCCAGCAGTTCCTACAGCGGGGTCTCCTACAATGAGCAGTTCTTC. As protein: CASSSYSGVSYNEQFF.

The J gene is TRBJ2-5, the V gene TRBV28; 7 nucleotides line up with TRBD1. The CDR3 is made up of 14 amino acids. The V gene's germline CDR1 is MDHEN and CDR2 SYDVKM. Losses at the gene ends were 5 bases for V and 4 bases for J; bases not matched to a gene: 7. The CDR3 is CASSRQGIRETQYF. CDR3 nucleotide sequence: TGTGCCAGCAGTCGACAGGGAATTAGAGAGACCCAGTACTTC.

CDR3 loop: CASSLAGTGGEPQHF. CDR3 coding DNA: TGTGCCAGCAGCTTAGCGGGGACAGGGGGCGAGCCCCAGCATTTT. The V gene is TRBV7-9, the J gene TRBJ1-5, with 12 bases matching TRBD1. J lost 8 bases, V lost 0 bases, and 2 bases had no gene match. Germline CDR1 reads SEHNR; CDR2 reads FQNEAQ (reference sequence). The CDR3 loop spans 15 amino acids.

The chain links TRBV11-3 to TRBJ2-1; the match to TRBD2 covers 8 bases. CDR1 is SGHNT, CDR2 YENEEA, per germline. This CDR3 is built from 16 residues. V was pared by 5 bases and J by 8 bases, with 14 bases of the junction left unmatched. The CDR3 region is CASSPSGAGGEDEQFF. CDR3 coding DNA: TGTGCCAGCAGCCCATCTGGGGCGGGAGGAGAGGATGAGCAGTTCTTC.

The J gene is TRBJ2-5, the V gene TRBV15, with 7 bases aligning to TRBD2. Germline V gene sequence: CDR1 LNHNV, CDR2 YYDKDF (reference sequence). The CDR3 is 14 residues long. V was pared by 1 base and J by 1 base, with 0 bases of the junction left unmatched. The CDR3 here is CATSRGLAQETQYF. CDR3 DNA sequence: TGTGCCACCAGCAGAGGACTAGCCCAAGAGACCCAGTACTTC.

V and J are TRBV10-2 and TRBJ2-7; 7 positions match TRBD1. This CDR3 is built from 13 residues. CDR1 is WSHSY, CDR2 SAAADI, per germline. With V trimmed by 6 bases and J by 2 bases, 4 bases remained unmatched. The CDR3 is CASRETGPYEQYF. CDR3 DNA sequence: TGCGCCAGCAGGGAGACAGGGCCCTACGAGCAGTACTTC.

This chain uses TRBV5-1 with TRBJ2-2, with D maybe TRBD2 (6 bases). Germline V gene sequence: CDR1 SGHRS, CDR2 YFSETQ. V lost 6 bases and J lost 3, with 15 bases in between. The CDR3 is 15 amino acids. CDR3 nucleotide sequence: TGCGCCAGCAAAATTGGAGGAGGGGACACCGGGGAGCTGTTTTTT. As protein: CASKIGGGDTGELFF.